The 21 T cell receptor beta chains presented below share a single source sample, sequenced in a study of STAT3 mutations in large granular lymphocyte leukemia (dated by TCRdb to between 2018 and 2021). What the study reported, not specific to this receptor: Every T-LGLL patient showed at least one immunodominant TCRbeta clonotype, and about half showed multiple immunodominant subclonotypes.

Their antigen targets remain unknown. To prepare the library, the immunoSEQ multiplex PCR assay was applied. The source is immuneACCESS, and TCRdb retained only in-frame sequences with V and J called. Part of the clones is not carried over; for the studies checked, unresolved V genes explain less than half of this, and the remainder is unexplained. In this sample the table shows approximately 43,000 clones, about 81% of which occur a single time. Of the sample, approximately 0.43% falls within the top ten clones. Sequencing used PBMCs. The receptors here all came from a human donor with T large granular lymphocyte leukemia. Some clones in this sample may be carry-over from other donors' samples.

A few counts support this clone. The chain uses TRBV7-9 and TRBJ1-5; D is undetermined. This CDR3 comprises 12 residues. Germline CDR1 is SEHNR and CDR2 is FQNEAQ (reference sequence). V was shortened by 3 bases and J by 6 bases, with 6 bases between the two germline ends. In DNA, the CDR3 is TGTGCCAGCAGCTTTCCTGGTCAGCCCCAGCATTTT. Translating gives CASSFPGQPQHF.

CDR3 region: CASSLVFGILYEQYF. In nucleotides, the CDR3 is TGTGCCAGCAGCTTAGTGTTTGGGATTCTCTACGAGCAGTACTTC. The V and J genes are TRBV11-2 and TRBJ2-7, with D unresolved. This CDR3 contains 15 residues. V was clipped by 1 base and J by 3 bases, with 13 bases between them. The germline CDR1 and CDR2 sequences are SGHAT and FQNNGV.

The V gene is TRBV5-4, the J gene TRBJ2-7; 9 bases align to TRBD1. This CDR3 comprises 14 residues. J lost 2 bases, V lost 4 bases, and 4 bases had no gene match. Looked up from germline, CDR1 is SGHNT and CDR2 is YYREEE (reference sequence). The CDR3 reads CASSAGTGPYEQYF. The CDR3 region has the DNA TGTGCCAGCAGCGCCGGGACAGGGCCCTACGAGCAGTACTTC.

The V and J genes are TRBV11-2 and TRBJ2-1; D is undetermined. Per germline, CDR1 SGHAT and CDR2 FQNNGV. CDR3 length equals 17 residues. Trimming removed 1 base at V and 3 bases at J, with 16 bases between. The CDR3 DNA sequence: TGTGCCAGCAGCTTAGTTACGGGTAGGCGAGTCTACAATGAGCAGTTCTTC. Its protein product is CASSLVTGRRVYNEQFF.

The chain has TRBV27 and TRBJ2-5; 7 bases agree with TRBD1. V dropped 4 bases and J dropped 3; count of bases not matched to a gene: 2. The CDR3 length is 13 residues. CDR1 and CDR2 from the germline V gene are MNHEY and SMNVEV (reference sequence). CDR3 bases: TGTGCCAGCAGTTCAGACAGGGAAGAGACCCAGTACTTC. Its protein is CASSSDREETQYF.

V usage is TRBV6-5 and J usage is TRBJ2-2; no firm D call. Germline CDR1 MNHEY, CDR2 SVGAGI. The CDR3 covers 15 residues. Deletions cut 0 bases from V and 4 bases from J, with 9 bases between. The DNA of the CDR3 is TGTGCCAGCAGTTACTCGCCGCCCCCCACCGGGGAGCTGTTTTTT. Translating gives CASSYSPPPTGELFF.

This clone has just a few counts. This chain links TRBV29-1 with TRBJ2-3, with D tentatively TRBD2 (5 bases). This CDR3 is 13 amino acids long. Germline assignment: CDR1 SQVTM and CDR2 ANQGSEA. Trimming cost V 4 bases and J 10 bases, with 18 bases left between them. CDR3 residues: CSVVDPDGMPQYF. Written as DNA, the CDR3 is TGCAGCGTTGTCGACCCCGACGGGATGCCGCAGTATTTT.

The chain combines TRBV11-3 with TRBJ2-5; unclear D gene. Deletions cut 1 base from V and 4 bases from J, with 10 bases between. CDR1 is SGHNT, CDR2 YENEEA, per germline. The CDR3 has 14 amino acids. In nucleotides, the CDR3 is TGTGCCAGCAGCTTAGGAGGCGGTGGAGAGACCCAGTACTTC. Translating it yields CASSLGGGGETQYF.

This clone has a single count. This rearrangement joins TRBV4-1 to TRBJ2-3; 9 nucleotides agree with TRBD2. The germline V gene has CDR1 MGHRA and CDR2 YSYEKL. V shed 0 bases, J shed 2 bases, and the junction held 6 bases outside the gene matches. This CDR3 has 17 residues. CDR3 amino acids: CASSQDGAGGPTDTQYF. The CDR3 DNA sequence: TGCGCCAGCAGCCAAGATGGCGCGGGGGGGCCCACAGATACGCAGTATTTT.

V gene TRBV4-1 combines with J gene TRBJ1-2; D is ambiguous. The V end was cut by 4 bases, the J end by 3 bases, with 15 bases between. This CDR3 region has 15 residues. The germline gives CDR1 MGHRA, CDR2 YSYEKL. This CDR3 reads CASSRFATKYYGYTF. Written as DNA, the CDR3 is TGCGCCAGCAGCCGCTTTGCGACGAAATACTATGGCTACACCTTC.

This chain connects TRBV18 to TRBJ1-6; 10 nucleotides agree with TRBD1. Germline CDR1 is KGHSH and CDR2 is LQKENI. The CDR3 runs 14 residues. V lost 3 bases, J lost 9 bases, and 2 bases stayed unmatched. DNA of the CDR3: TGTGCCAGCTCACCGGGACAGGGGACTTCACCCCTCCACTTT. Translated, it gives CASSPGQGTSPLHF.

This clone was observed a handful of times. The V gene is TRBV19, the J gene TRBJ1-6; tentatively, D is TRBD1 (6 bases). This CDR3 is 14 amino acids long. Germline assignment: CDR1 LNHDA and CDR2 SQIVND (reference sequence). V lost 5 bases to trimming and J lost 7 bases, with 12 bases between them. The CDR3 DNA is TGTGCCAGTAGTCGACAGGTGCTGAATTCACCCCTCCACTTT. This encodes CASSRQVLNSPLHF.

The J gene is TRBJ1-2, the V gene TRBV30; 8 nucleotides line up with TRBD1. The CDR3 consists of 13 residues. V lost 3 bases and J lost 5; bases outside the gene matches: 5. Germline CDR1 reads GTSNPN; CDR2 reads SVGIG (reference sequence). In nucleotides, the CDR3 is TGTGCCTGGAGAGGACAGGGTGGGTATGGCTACACCTTC. This translates into CAWRGQGGYGYTF. Variable domain in full (rest from reference TRBV30 and TRBJ1-2): SQTIHQWPATLVQPVGSPLSLECTVEGTSNPNLYWYRQAAGRGLQLLFYSVGIGQISSEVPQNLSASRPQDRQFILSSKKLLLSDSGFYLCAWRGQGGYGYTFGSGTRLTVV.

The chain uses TRBV7-8 and TRBJ1-5, with TRBD1 matching over 7 bases. The CDR3 is 15 residues long. CDR1 and CDR2 (germline): SGHVS, FQNEAQ. Germline trimming cut 5 bases from V and 5 bases from J; bases unmatched to any gene: 9. The CDR3 DNA sequence: TGTGCCAGCAGCCCCCTAACAGGGGACGATCAGCCCCAGCATTTT. Its translation: CASSPLTGDDQPQHF.

The gene calls are TRBV19 and TRBJ1-1; D not certain. Trimming shortened V by 6 bases and J by 0 bases, and 8 bases separated the two germline ends. Germline V gene lookup returns CDR1 LNHDA and CDR2 SQIVND (reference sequence). The CDR3 is made up of 13 amino acids. The CDR3 sequence: CASSETLNTEAFF. CDR3 nucleotide sequence: TGTGCCAGTAGCGAGACACTGAACACTGAAGCTTTCTTT. Complete variable domain (other parts from reference TRBV19 and TRBJ1-1): DGGITQSPKYLFRKEGQNVTLSCEQNLNHDAMYWYRQDPGQGLRLIYYSQIVNDFQKGDIAEGYSVSREKKESFPLTVTSAQKNPTAFYLCASSETLNTEAFFGQGTRLTVV.

The chain employs TRBV28 and TRBJ1-2, with D unclear. The CDR3 loop spans 13 amino acids. V gave up 5 bases and J gave up 3 bases, with 10 bases separating them. CDR1 MDHEN and CDR2 SYDVKM come from the germline V gene. The CDR3 loop reads CASSKSPDYGYTF. The CDR3 coding sequence is TGTGCCAGCAGTAAGAGCCCAGACTATGGCTACACCTTC.

This clone was counted only a few times. This chain uses TRBV18 with TRBJ2-7; tentatively, D is TRBD1 (5 bases). This CDR3 is 13 amino acids long. Germline CDR1 and CDR2: KGHSH and LQKENI. With 1 base removed from V and 2 bases from J, the gap between germline ends came to 6 bases. The CDR3 DNA reads TGTGCCAGCTCACCACTAGGGGCCTACGAGCAGTACGTC. This gives the protein CASSPLGAYEQYV.

This clone was counted between two and nine times. The chain uses TRBV6-1 and TRBJ2-7, with 8 bases matching TRBD2. J was trimmed by 4 bases and V by 1 base; bases with no gene match: 6. The V gene's germline CDR1 is MNHNS and CDR2 SASEGT. The CDR3 totals 15 residues. CDR3 region: CASSEGSAGVYEQYF. CDR3 nucleotide sequence: TGTGCCAGCAGTGAAGGCTCAGCGGGGGTTTACGAGCAGTACTTC.

The chain combines TRBV4-3 with TRBJ1-6, with no clear D. CDR3 size: 17 residues. The germline V gene encodes CDR1 LGHNA and CDR2 YSLEER. V was pared by 3 bases and J by 0 bases, with 12 bases between. The DNA of the CDR3 is TGCGCCAGCAGCCAGGATTTAGCGAGCTCCTATAATTCACCCCTCCACTTT. It yields the protein CASSQDLASSYNSPLHF.

The chain joins TRBV18 to TRBJ2-7, with D unclear. The CDR3 sequence is 14 residues long. From germline, CDR1 is KGHSH and CDR2 LQKENI. V gave up 0 bases and J gave up 5 bases, with 11 bases separating them. CDR3 DNA sequence: TGTGCCAGCTCACCACCGGGTAGGTCGCACGAGCAGTACTTC. Protein sequence: CASSPPGRSHEQYF.

The chain carries TRBV7-8 and TRBJ1-3; possibly TRBD1 for D (5 bases). The V and J ends lost 5 bases and 1 base respectively, with 18 bases between them. Germline CDR1 SGHVS, CDR2 FQNEAQ. CDR3 length equals 17 residues. The CDR3 region is CASSPREGIRSGNTIYF. The CDR3 DNA sequence: TGTGCCAGCAGCCCAAGAGAGGGGATTAGGTCTGGAAACACCATATATTTT.